This T cell receptor beta chain was recorded in a study of neurological immune-mediated disorders. Study-wide points: The most TCR clonal expansion was seen in HTLV-1-associated myelopathy, whereas the least was seen in multiple sclerosis, below the level in healthy controls.

There were 1 million CD4+ or CD8+ T cells used in the sorted libraries. J was trimmed by 5 bases and V by 4 bases; bases with no gene match: 8. The CDR3 covers 15 residues. CDR1 is ENHRY, CDR2 SYGVKD, per germline. The cDNA was synthesized by 5'RACE incorporating 10-nucleotide random UMIs. The yield of each sequencing run was over 160 million TCR-beta sequences from 15-18 subjects. TCRdb fed the 5' RACE reads into MiXCR, producing one record per CDR3 protein. The sample lists tens of thousands of distinct CDR3 sequences, about 6% occurring once. This clonotype was observed at least ten times. Its cognate antigen is unknown.

The chain uses TRBV10-3 and TRBJ2-7; 10 bases fit TRBD2. Sequencing was done on a sample of CD4+ T cells from blood. The receptor comes from a woman in her thirties or forties in good health. CDR3 region: CAISGAGGPSNEQYF. DNA of the CDR3: TGTGCCATCAGTGGAGCGGGAGGGCCTTCGAACGAGCAGTACTTC.